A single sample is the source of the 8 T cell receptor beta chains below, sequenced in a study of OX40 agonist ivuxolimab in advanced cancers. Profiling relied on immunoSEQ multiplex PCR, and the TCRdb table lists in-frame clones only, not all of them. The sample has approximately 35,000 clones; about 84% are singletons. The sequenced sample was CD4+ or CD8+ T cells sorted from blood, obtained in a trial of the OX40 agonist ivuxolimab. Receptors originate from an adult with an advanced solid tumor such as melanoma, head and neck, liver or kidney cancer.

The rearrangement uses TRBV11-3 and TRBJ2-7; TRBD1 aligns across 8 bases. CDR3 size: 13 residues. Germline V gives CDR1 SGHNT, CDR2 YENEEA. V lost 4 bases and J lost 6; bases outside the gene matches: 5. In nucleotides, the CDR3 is TGTGCCAGCAGCTCGGACAGGGTCCGCGAGCAGTACTTC. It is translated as CASSSDRVREQYF.

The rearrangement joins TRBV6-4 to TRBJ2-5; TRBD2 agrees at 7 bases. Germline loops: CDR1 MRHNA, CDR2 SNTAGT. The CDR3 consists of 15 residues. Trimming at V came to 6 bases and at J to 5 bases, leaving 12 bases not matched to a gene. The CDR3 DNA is TGTGCCAGCAGCGATGGAGCGGGAAGAGGCGAGACCCAGTACTTC. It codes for CASSDGAGRGETQYF.

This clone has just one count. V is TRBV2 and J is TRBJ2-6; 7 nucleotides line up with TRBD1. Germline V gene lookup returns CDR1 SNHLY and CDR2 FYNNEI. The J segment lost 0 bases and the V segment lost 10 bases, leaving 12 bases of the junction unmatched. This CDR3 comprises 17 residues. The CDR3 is CATLGQERSSGANVLTF. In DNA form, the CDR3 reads TGTGCCACCTTAGGACAGGAACGAAGCTCTGGGGCCAACGTCCTGACTTTC. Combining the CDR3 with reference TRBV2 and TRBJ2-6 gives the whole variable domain EPEVTQTPSHQVTQMGQEVILRCVPISNHLYFYWYRQILGQKVEFLVSFYNNEISEKSEIFDDQFSVERPDGSNFTLKIRSTKLEDSAMYFCATLGQERSSGANVLTFGAGSRLTVL.

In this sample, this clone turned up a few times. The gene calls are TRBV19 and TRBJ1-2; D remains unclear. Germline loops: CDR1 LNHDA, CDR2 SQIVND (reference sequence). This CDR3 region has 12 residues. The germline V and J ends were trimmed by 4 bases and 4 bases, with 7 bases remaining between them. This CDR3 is CASSTDSYGYTF. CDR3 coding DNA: TGTGCCAGTAGTACGGATTCCTATGGCTACACCTTC.

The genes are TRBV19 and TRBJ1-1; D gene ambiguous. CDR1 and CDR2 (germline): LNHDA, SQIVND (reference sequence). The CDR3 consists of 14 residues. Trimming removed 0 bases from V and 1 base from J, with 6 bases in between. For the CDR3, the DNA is TGTGCCAGTAGTATAGATCTTGAGAACACTGAAGCTTTCTTT. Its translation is CASSIDLENTEAFF.

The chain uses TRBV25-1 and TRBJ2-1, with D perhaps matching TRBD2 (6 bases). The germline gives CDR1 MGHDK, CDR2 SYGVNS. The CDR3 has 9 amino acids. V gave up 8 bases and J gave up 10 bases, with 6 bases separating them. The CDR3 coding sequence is TGTGCCAGCGGAGGGGAGCAGTTCTTC. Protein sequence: CASGGEQFF.

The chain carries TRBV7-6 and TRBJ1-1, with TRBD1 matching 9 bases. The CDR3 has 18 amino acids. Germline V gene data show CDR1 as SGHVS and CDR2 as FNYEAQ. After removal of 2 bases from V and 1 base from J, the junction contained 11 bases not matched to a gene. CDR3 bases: TGTGCCAGCAGCTTATGGTTAGGAGGGGACAGGGCGAACACTGAAGCTTTCTTT. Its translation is CASSLWLGGDRANTEAFF.

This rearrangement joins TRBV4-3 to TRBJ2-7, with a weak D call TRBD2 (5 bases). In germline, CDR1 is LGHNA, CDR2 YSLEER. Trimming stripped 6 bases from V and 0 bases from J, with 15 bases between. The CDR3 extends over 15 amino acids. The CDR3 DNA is TGCGCCAGCAGACCCTCACCGGGGAGCTCCTACGAGCAGTACTTC. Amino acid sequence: CASRPSPGSSYEQYF.